The entry that follows covers one T cell receptor (beta chain) sequence. Sequencing used immunoSEQ multiplex PCR; TCRdb keeps in-frame clones, though not all of them. The data contain under 450,000 clones, about nine tenths of them singletons. This entry belongs to a study of control samples from healthy donors and cancer patients. Trimming stripped 6 bases from V and 4 bases from J, with 15 bases between. Germline-derived CDR1 and CDR2 are LGHDT and YNNKEL (reference sequence). The CDR3 runs 14 residues. The clonotype originates from a middle-aged man with head and neck cancer. This chain connects TRBV3-1 (or the pseudogene TRBV3-2) to TRBJ1-2, with D uncertain. The specimen sequenced was PBMCs. The CDR3 region is CASRYERDTYGYTF. The CDR3 DNA sequence: TGTGCCAGCAGATACGAGAGAGACACCTATGGCTACACCTTC.